These T cell receptor beta chains were read from a single sample in a study of blood T cell repertoires in COVID-19. Libraries were prepared by immunoSEQ multiplex PCR; TCRdb keeps only in-frame clonotypes and omits some of them. The sample contains about 280,000 clones, less than 90% of which appear only once. Specimen: peripheral blood. These receptors all stem from a human donor in a cohort sampled during active COVID-19. CDR3s include the opening cysteine and the closing phenylalanine or tryptophan. The D gene is left open where the match is weak. Clone size is shown for a subset of rows, as once, few, many or a class of expanded clone.

j_gene: TRBJ1-4
d_gene: .
abundance: .
v_gene: TRBV30
CDR3nt: TGTGCCTGGAGTGTGGGGTCTGGAGGGTGGGTTGAAAAACTGTTTTTT
CDR3aa: CAWSVGSGGWVEKLFF

j_gene: TRBJ2-7
d_gene: TRBD2
abundance: .
v_gene: TRBV11-3
CDR3nt: TGTGCCAGCAGCTTGGGCGGGAGTTATGGCGAGCAGTACTTC
CDR3aa: CASSLGGSYGEQYF

j_gene: TRBJ2-7
d_gene: .
abundance: .
v_gene: TRBV18
CDR3nt: TGTGCCAGCTCACCCGCGACAGTCTACGAGCAGTACTTC
CDR3aa: CASSPATVYEQYF

j_gene: TRBJ2-2
d_gene: .
abundance: .
v_gene: TRBV16
CDR3nt: TGTGCCAGCAGCCCCGATAGGACTCCCACCGGGGAGCTGTTTTTT
CDR3aa: CASSPDRTPTGELFF

j_gene: TRBJ2-3
d_gene: TRBD2
abundance: .
v_gene: TRBV28
CDR3nt: TGTGCCAGCAGTACACCGGGACTAGCGGAACAGAGGCCAGATACGCAGTATTTT
CDR3aa: CASSTPGLAEQRPDTQYF

j_gene: TRBJ2-1
d_gene: TRBD2
abundance: .
v_gene: TRBV5-1
CDR3nt: TGCGCCAGCAGCCCTACTAGCGGGGGACCCTACAATGAGCAGTTCTTC
CDR3aa: CASSPTSGGPYNEQFF

j_gene: TRBJ1-2
d_gene: TRBD1
abundance: .
v_gene: TRBV7-9
CDR3nt: TGTGCCAGCGACACCGGGACAGGGGATGGCTACACCTTC
CDR3aa: CASDTGTGDGYTF

j_gene: TRBJ1-1
d_gene: .
abundance: .
v_gene: TRBV15
CDR3nt: TGTGCCACCTCCTCCAGCCGCAGGAGGGCTTTCTTT
CDR3aa: CATSSSRRRAFF

j_gene: TRBJ2-7
d_gene: TRBD1
abundance: .
v_gene: TRBV30
CDR3nt: TGTGCCTGGGCCGGACAGGGAATAGTCCACGAGCAGTACTTC
CDR3aa: CAWAGQGIVHEQYF

j_gene: TRBJ2-2
d_gene: .
abundance: .
v_gene: TRBV25-1
CDR3nt: TGTGCCAGCAGTGGTCTGGGGCTGGTCAACACCGGGGAGCTGTTTTTT
CDR3aa: CASSGLGLVNTGELFF

j_gene: TRBJ1-1
d_gene: .
abundance: .
v_gene: TRBV5-6
CDR3nt: TGTGCCAGCAGCTTGGTTCAGGGCGAGGACACTGAAGCTTTCTTT
CDR3aa: CASSLVQGEDTEAFF

j_gene: TRBJ2-1
d_gene: TRBD2
abundance: .
v_gene: TRBV28
CDR3nt: TGTGCCAGCAGTGAGACTAGCCCGGCGGCTGAGCAGTTCTTC
CDR3aa: CASSETSPAAEQFF

j_gene: TRBJ2-7
d_gene: .
abundance: .
v_gene: TRBV7-6
CDR3nt: TGTGCCAGCAGCCATCGAACTATGTCTCACGAGCAGTACTTC
CDR3aa: CASSHRTMSHEQYF

j_gene: TRBJ1-2
d_gene: TRBD1
abundance: .
v_gene: TRBV3-1/TRBV3-2
CDR3nt: TGTGCCAGCAGCCAAGTGGACAGGGGAAGAGGCTACACCTTC
CDR3aa: CASSQVDRGRGYTF

j_gene: TRBJ2-1
d_gene: .
abundance: .
v_gene: TRBV19
CDR3nt: TGTGCCAGTAGTACCTACCCCCGGGAACCTTACAATGAGCAGTTCTTC
CDR3aa: CASSTYPREPYNEQFF

j_gene: TRBJ2-1
d_gene: TRBD2
abundance: .
v_gene: TRBV13
CDR3nt: TGTGCCAGCAGCTTAGCGGGAGGCGGGGCTGAGCAGTTCTTC
CDR3aa: CASSLAGGGAEQFF

j_gene: TRBJ2-1
d_gene: TRBD2
abundance: .
v_gene: TRBV4-1
CDR3nt: TGCGCCAGCAGCGCGGCTAGCGGGAGAGCCGGTGAGCAGTTCTTC
CDR3aa: CASSAASGRAGEQFF

j_gene: TRBJ1-5
d_gene: .
abundance: .
v_gene: TRBV10-3
CDR3nt: TGTGCCATCAGTGAGTCCGCCGGTCTGCCCCAGCATTTT
CDR3aa: CAISESAGLPQHF

j_gene: TRBJ2-7
d_gene: .
abundance: .
v_gene: TRBV24-1
CDR3nt: TGTGCCACCAGTGACAACAGGGGGGGAGACGAGCAGTACTTC
CDR3aa: CATSDNRGGDEQYF

j_gene: TRBJ2-6
d_gene: .
abundance: .
v_gene: TRBV5-4
CDR3nt: TGTGCCAGCAGCCAGGGAATCTCTGGGGCCAACGTCCTGACTTTC
CDR3aa: CASSQGISGANVLTF

j_gene: TRBJ1-4
d_gene: TRBD1
abundance: .
v_gene: TRBV5-1
CDR3nt: TGCGCCAGCAGCCTCGGACAGGGGGCGGCTAATGAAAAACTGTTTTTT
CDR3aa: CASSLGQGAANEKLFF

j_gene: TRBJ1-6
d_gene: .
abundance: .
v_gene: TRBV6-1
CDR3nt: TGTGCCAGCAGAGAGGCCTTCCCCGATCGATCACCCCTCCACTTT
CDR3aa: CASREAFPDRSPLHF

j_gene: TRBJ2-7
d_gene: TRBD2
abundance: .
v_gene: TRBV18
CDR3nt: TGTGCCAGCTCGTACGTTGGGGGGGATGAGCAGTACTTC
CDR3aa: CASSYVGGDEQYF

j_gene: TRBJ1-4
d_gene: .
abundance: .
v_gene: TRBV4-2
CDR3nt: TGTGCCAGCAGCCAAGTGAAGACATCCAGTGCAACTAATGAAAAACTGTTTTTT
CDR3aa: CASSQVKTSSATNEKLFF

j_gene: TRBJ2-7
d_gene: TRBD1
abundance: .
v_gene: TRBV7-2
CDR3nt: TGTGCCAGCAGCATAGGACAGGGGGGGGAGCAGTACTTC
CDR3aa: CASSIGQGGEQYF

j_gene: TRBJ1-1
d_gene: TRBD1
abundance: .
v_gene: TRBV3-1/TRBV3-2
CDR3nt: TGTGCCAGCAGCCAAACGCCCGGGACAGGGCCGTTGAAAACCTTCTTT
CDR3aa: CASSQTPGTGPLKTFF

j_gene: TRBJ2-4
d_gene: .
abundance: .
v_gene: TRBV4-1
CDR3nt: TGCGCCAGCAGCCAAGAGGGCAACCTACGGAACATTCAGTACTTC
CDR3aa: CASSQEGNLRNIQYF

j_gene: TRBJ2-1
d_gene: TRBD2
abundance: .
v_gene: TRBV11-2
CDR3nt: TGTGCCAGCAGGACCCTAGCGGGCCCCTACAATGAGCAGTTCTTC
CDR3aa: CASRTLAGPYNEQFF

j_gene: TRBJ2-1
d_gene: .
abundance: many
v_gene: TRBV24-1
CDR3nt: TGTGCCACCAGTGACCAGGGGGCGGGGGACTACAATGAGCAGTTCTTC
CDR3aa: CATSDQGAGDYNEQFF

j_gene: TRBJ2-2
d_gene: .
abundance: .
v_gene: TRBV7-3
CDR3nt: TGTGCCAGCAGCCCCAGCGGAACGAACACCGGGGAGCTGTTTTTT
CDR3aa: CASSPSGTNTGELFF

j_gene: TRBJ1-1
d_gene: TRBD1
abundance: .
v_gene: TRBV7-2
CDR3nt: TGTGCCAGCAGCTTATCAGGGGGGATTACTGAAGCTTTCTTT
CDR3aa: CASSLSGGITEAFF

j_gene: TRBJ1-2
d_gene: .
abundance: .
v_gene: TRBV14
CDR3nt: TGTGCCAGCAGCCAAGCCCAATTAGCTAACTATGGCTACACCTTC
CDR3aa: CASSQAQLANYGYTF

j_gene: TRBJ2-1
d_gene: TRBD2
abundance: .
v_gene: TRBV18
CDR3nt: TGTGCCAGCTCACCATCGTGGACTAGCGGGAGGGTTCACAATGAGCAGTTCTTC
CDR3aa: CASSPSWTSGRVHNEQFF

j_gene: TRBJ1-5
d_gene: .
abundance: few
v_gene: TRBV7-8
CDR3nt: TGTGCCAGCAGCTTAAAAAGGGGGTCTCCTAATCAGCCCCAGCATTTT
CDR3aa: CASSLKRGSPNQPQHF

j_gene: TRBJ2-7
d_gene: TRBD2
abundance: .
v_gene: TRBV19
CDR3nt: TGTGCCAGTAGCACCCTAGCGGGAGGAACCTACGAGCAGTACTTC
CDR3aa: CASSTLAGGTYEQYF

j_gene: TRBJ1-1
d_gene: TRBD1
abundance: .
v_gene: TRBV19
CDR3nt: TGTGCCAGTACCCCACGGACAGGGGGCTTAGGGACTGAAGCTTTCTTT
CDR3aa: CASTPRTGGLGTEAFF

j_gene: TRBJ1-6
d_gene: TRBD1
abundance: .
v_gene: TRBV7-2
CDR3nt: TGTGCCAGCAGCCCCGGGACAGAAACCCTGAATTCACCCCTCCACTTT
CDR3aa: CASSPGTETLNSPLHF

j_gene: TRBJ2-1
d_gene: TRBD2
abundance: .
v_gene: TRBV7-2
CDR3nt: TGTGCCAGCAGCTACGGACTAGCCGACAATGAGCAGTTCTTC
CDR3aa: CASSYGLADNEQFF

j_gene: TRBJ1-1
d_gene: .
abundance: .
v_gene: TRBV5-1
CDR3nt: TGCGCCAGCAGCAGAAGTGAGGGGGTCGGGGCTTTCTTT
CDR3aa: CASSRSEGVGAFF

j_gene: TRBJ2-7
d_gene: TRBD2
abundance: .
v_gene: TRBV10-3
CDR3nt: TGTGCCATCAGAAGCGGGAGCGGTGAGCAGTACTTC
CDR3aa: CAIRSGSGEQYF

j_gene: TRBJ1-1
d_gene: TRBD1
abundance: .
v_gene: TRBV5-8
CDR3nt: TGTGCCAGCAGCTTAGGGACAGGAAGGACTGAAGCTTTCTTT
CDR3aa: CASSLGTGRTEAFF

j_gene: TRBJ1-1
d_gene: .
abundance: .
v_gene: TRBV5-8
CDR3nt: TGTGCCAGCAGCCGTCTCAGGGGCGGCACTGAAGCTTTCTTT
CDR3aa: CASSRLRGGTEAFF

j_gene: TRBJ1-2
d_gene: TRBD1
abundance: .
v_gene: TRBV11-2
CDR3nt: TGTGCCAGCAGCGCGGACAGGGGGCTAGGCTACACCTTC
CDR3aa: CASSADRGLGYTF

j_gene: TRBJ2-1
d_gene: TRBD2
abundance: .
v_gene: TRBV7-8
CDR3nt: TGTGCCAGCAGCCCCGTCCGACTAGCGGGAGGTTCGAGCTCCTACAATGAGCAGTTCTTC
CDR3aa: CASSPVRLAGGSSSYNEQFF

j_gene: TRBJ2-2
d_gene: .
abundance: .
v_gene: TRBV5-1
CDR3nt: TGCGCCAGCAGCTTAACCTATAACACCGGGGAGCTGTTTTTT
CDR3aa: CASSLTYNTGELFF

j_gene: TRBJ2-5
d_gene: TRBD2
abundance: .
v_gene: TRBV11-3
CDR3nt: TGTGCCAGCAGCTTAGGTCCGGGAGGGCCAAAGGGAGAGACCCAGTACTTC
CDR3aa: CASSLGPGGPKGETQYF

j_gene: TRBJ2-7
d_gene: .
abundance: .
v_gene: TRBV7-8
CDR3nt: TGTGCCAGCAGCTTAGTTTTCGGGGACGAGCAGTACTTC
CDR3aa: CASSLVFGDEQYF

j_gene: TRBJ2-5
d_gene: TRBD1
abundance: .
v_gene: TRBV2
CDR3nt: TGTGCCAGCAGAAGAACAGGGGGGCAAGAGACCCAGTACTTC
CDR3aa: CASRRTGGQETQYF

j_gene: TRBJ2-7
d_gene: .
abundance: .
v_gene: TRBV6-1
CDR3nt: TGTGCCAGCAGTGACCCCTATTCAACCTACGAGCAGTACTTC
CDR3aa: CASSDPYSTYEQYF

j_gene: TRBJ1-5
d_gene: .
abundance: .
v_gene: TRBV7-9
CDR3nt: TGTGCCAGCAGCCAGGATGGCCAGCCCCAGCATTTT
CDR3aa: CASSQDGQPQHF